The 4 T cell receptor beta chains in this list originate from one sample, sequenced in a study of T cells in pancreatic ductal adenocarcinoma. Assay used: immunoSEQ multiplex PCR; TCRdb lists only in-frame clones, some missing. The data show approximately 5,000 clones, over 75% seen once. Surgery without prior neoadjuvant therapy was the treatment of the selected pancreatic ductal adenocarcinoma patients. Sequenced: pancreatic tumor tissue. These receptors were collected from a human donor with pancreatic ductal adenocarcinoma.

The V and J genes are TRBV5-1 and TRBJ1-4, with 9 positions matching TRBD1. The CDR3 has 15 amino acids. Looked up from germline, CDR1 is SGHRS and CDR2 is YFSETQ. Trimming at V came to 4 bases and at J to 4 bases, leaving 5 bases not matched to a gene. CDR3 bases: TGCGCCAGCAGCGTACAGGGGGCGGGTAATGAAAAACTGTTTTTT. The encoded protein is CASSVQGAGNEKLFF.

The chain recombines TRBV28 with TRBJ1-1; possibly TRBD1 for D (6 bases). This CDR3 has 16 residues. V was trimmed by 2 bases and J by 4 bases, leaving 17 bases between them. Germline CDR1 MDHEN, CDR2 SYDVKM. The CDR3 region has the DNA TGTGCCAGCAGTTTAACGAGGCCGGACAGCCGCACTGAAGCTTTCTTT. This gives the protein CASSLTRPDSRTEAFF. Looking up the rest from reference TRBV28 and TRBJ1-1 gives the full variable domain: DVKVTQSSRYLVKRTGEKVFLECVQDMDHENMFWYRQDPGLGLRLIYFSYDVKMKEKGDIPEGYSVSREKKERFSLILESASTNQTSMYLCASSLTRPDSRTEAFFGQGTRLTVV.

The chain employs TRBV7-2 and TRBJ2-1; D unresolved. The V end was cut by 8 bases, the J end by 4 bases, with 6 bases between. Germline loops: CDR1 SGHTA, CDR2 FQGNSA. The CDR3 covers 11 residues. Here the CDR3 DNA reads TGTGCCAGCGACTTTTACAATGAGCAGTTCTTC. This gives the protein CASDFYNEQFF.

The V gene is TRBV7-3, the J gene TRBJ1-5; no definite D call. Germline CDR1 and CDR2: SGHTA and FQGTGA. Trimming stripped 3 bases from V and 7 bases from J, with 10 bases between. There are 13 residues in the CDR3. In nucleotides, the CDR3 is TGTGCCAGCAGCTTTGGGCCTGGCCAGCCCCAGCATTTT. Amino acid sequence: CASSFGPGQPQHF.